These T cell receptor beta chains were read from a single sample in a study of graft-versus-host responses after intestinal transplantation. Antigens for these TCRs are unknown. Using immunoSEQ multiplex PCR, the repertoire was profiled, and TCRdb retains in-frame clones only, with some absent. The profile covers roughly 130,000 clones, with 80% to 95% appearing a single time and about 0.2% taken by the ten largest. The sequenced sample was unstimulated CD4+ T cells sorted from spleen or lymph node cells, obtained before intestinal transplant. These receptors all come from a human donor who received an intestinal transplant. Each CDR3 is given with its conserved first and last residue. The order of the fields is clone size, D gene, J gene, V gene, CDR3 DNA, CDR3 protein. D genes are given only for firm matches. A clone size is listed for some rows: how often the clone was seen (once, few, many), or a class if it is expanded.

- - TRBJ2-1 TRBV19 TGTGCCAGTAGTATAAGCCCCTATAATGAGCAGTTCTTC CASSISPYNEQFF
- TRBD1 TRBJ2-7 TRBV6-1 TGTGCCAGCAGGGCTCCGGGACAGACCTACGAGCAGTACTTC CASRAPGQTYEQYF
- TRBD2 TRBJ2-1 TRBV5-1 TGCGCCAGCAGCTTGGACCTAAGCGGGAGGGCAAGTGAGCAGTTCTTC CASSLDLSGRASEQFF
- TRBD1 TRBJ1-1 TRBV5-6 TGTGCCAGCAGTCCGATTCCCGGGACAGCCTTGAACACTGAAGCTTTCTTT CASSPIPGTALNTEAFF
few - TRBJ2-7 TRBV10-3 TGTGCCATCATGGGGGCTTACGAGCAGTACTTC CAIMGAYEQYF
- - TRBJ2-7 TRBV7-2 TGTGCCAGCAGCTTAGGAATCCGATACGAGCAGTACTTC CASSLGIRYEQYF
- - TRBJ2-5 TRBV10-2 TGCGCCAGCAGTGAGTCGGTAGAGACCCAGTACTTC CASSESVETQYF
- - TRBJ2-5 TRBV5-1 TGCGCCAGCACCCAAGAGACCCAGTACTTC CASTQETQYF
- TRBD2 TRBJ2-3 TRBV5-1 TGCGCCAGCAGCCCGGGACTAGCCGCGGCAGATACGCAGTATTTT CASSPGLAAADTQYF
- - TRBJ1-2 TRBV27 TGTGCCAGCAGTGGAGGGGGAGGTGGCTACACCTTC CASSGGGGGYTF
- TRBD1 TRBJ2-7 TRBV11-2 TGTGCCAGCAGCGCCAGCGACAGGGGAGAGCGATACGAGCAGTACTTC CASSASDRGERYEQYF
once - TRBJ1-2 TRBV6-1 TGTGCCAGCAGACTTCACAGGGCGCAAAACTATGGCTACACCTTC CASRLHRAQNYGYTF
- - TRBJ2-4 TRBV6-1 TGTGCCAGCAGAGGGGGACAACTAGCCAAAAACATTCAGTACTTC CASRGGQLAKNIQYF
- TRBD1 TRBJ2-7 TRBV11-1 TGTGCCAGCAGAACGACAGGGGTCTACGAGCAGTACTTC CASRTTGVYEQYF
- - TRBJ2-5 TRBV15 TGTGCCACCAGGAGGGGGAACCAAGAGACCCAGTACTTC CATRRGNQETQYF
- - TRBJ2-3 TRBV29-1 TGCAGCGCTTTTAACGTCGGAGGGCCTACAGATACGCAGTATTTT CSAFNVGGPTDTQYF
once - TRBJ2-5 TRBV9 TGTGCCAGCAGCGTAGGCCAAGGAGAGACCCAGTACTTC CASSVGQGETQYF
- - TRBJ2-3 TRBV28 TGTGCCAGCAAGGGGACAGATACGCAGTATTTT CASKGTDTQYF
- - TRBJ2-2 TRBV2 TGTGCCAGCAGGATTGGGCTGGGATTCACCGGGGAGCTGTTTTTT CASRIGLGFTGELFF
- - TRBJ2-7 TRBV12-2 TGTGCAAGTCGCTCCAAAGGACTAGCGGGCTCCTACGAGCAGTACTTC CASRSKGLAGSYEQYF
- - TRBJ2-7 TRBV4-3 TGCGCCAGCAGCCAAGAACGTTATCCATCCTCCTACGAGCAGTACTTC CASSQERYPSSYEQYF
- TRBD2 TRBJ2-3 TRBV5-5 TGTGCCAGCAGCTTCCCCGGGGGGAGCACAGATACGCAGTATTTT CASSFPGGSTDTQYF
- TRBD2 TRBJ2-7 TRBV6-1 TGTGCCAGCGAGCGGACTAGCGCAGCCTACGAGCAGTACTTC CASERTSAAYEQYF
- - TRBJ2-5 TRBV13 TGTGCCAGCTCTAGGCGGGATGCGGAGACCCAGTACTTC CASSRRDAETQYF
- - TRBJ2-1 TRBV7-3 TGTGCCAGCAGCCGCACTAGGAGCTCCTACAATGAGCAGTTCTTC CASSRTRSSYNEQFF
- - TRBJ2-7 TRBV27 TGTGCCAGCAGTTTACCGGGACTCCCCTACGAGCAGTACTTC CASSLPGLPYEQYF
- - TRBJ1-1 TRBV7-2 TGTGCCAGCAGCTCCGGACAGTCTGAAGCTTTCTTT CASSSGQSEAFF
- TRBD1 TRBJ1-1 TRBV5-4 TGTGCCAGCAGTTTATCCGGGACAGGGGGCACTGAAGCTTTCTTT CASSLSGTGGTEAFF
- - TRBJ2-7 TRBV30 TGTGCCTGGAGTGTACTAATAGGAATCGCTTACGAGCAGTACTTC CAWSVLIGIAYEQYF
once - TRBJ2-3 TRBV5-1 TGCGCCAGCAGCTCACGCGCCGCTAGCACAGATACGCAGTATTTT CASSSRAASTDTQYF
- - TRBJ2-3 TRBV6-4 TGTGCCAGCCGTCCTAGTGGAGGGGATACGCAGTATTTT CASRPSGGDTQYF
- - TRBJ2-2 TRBV5-8 TGTGCCAGCAGCTTGGTTTACGGCTCAAACACCGGGGAGCTGTTTTTT CASSLVYGSNTGELFF
- - TRBJ1-1 TRBV7-2 TGTGCCAGCAGGCCGGCGGGACTCTCGAACACTGAAGCTTTCTTT CASRPAGLSNTEAFF
- TRBD1 TRBJ2-1 TRBV10-3 TGTGCCATCAGTCCCGACAGGGAAACGTACAATGAGCAGTTCTTC CAISPDRETYNEQFF
- - TRBJ2-5 TRBV9 TGTGCCAGCAGCGTAGGGGTCCAAGAGACCCAGTACTTC CASSVGVQETQYF
- - TRBJ1-1 TRBV19 TGTGCCAGTAGTATAAAGCGGAACACTGAAGCTTTCTTT CASSIKRNTEAFF
- - TRBJ2-3 TRBV5-8 TGTGCCAGCAGCTTGGGGGTGGGTACGCAGTATTTT CASSLGVGTQYF
- - TRBJ1-4 TRBV30 TGTGCCTGGAGCAGACAAGGAGTTACTAATGAAAAACTGTTTTTT CAWSRQGVTNEKLFF
- - TRBJ1-5 TRBV27 TGTGCCAGCAGTTTATTTAGTTCTAGCAATCAGCCCCAGCATTTT CASSLFSSSNQPQHF
- - TRBJ2-1 TRBV5-4 TGTGCCAGCAACTCCGGGACTGGAGTGTACAATGAGCAGTTCTTC CASNSGTGVYNEQFF
once - TRBJ2-1 TRBV7-3 TGTGCCAGCAGCGCCCCCGGGGCCTGGAATGAGCAGTTCTTC CASSAPGAWNEQFF
- - TRBJ2-7 TRBV23-1 TGCGCCAGCAGTCAATATAGTTCCGCCTACGAGCAATACTTC CASSQYSSAYEQYF
- - TRBJ2-3 TRBV18 TGTGCCAGCTCCACGGGGACAGATACGCAGTATTTT CASSTGTDTQYF
once TRBD1 TRBJ2-2 TRBV9 TGTGCCAGCAGCGTGGCGACAGGGGACACCGGGGAGCTGTTTTTT CASSVATGDTGELFF
- - TRBJ2-1 TRBV11-3 TGTGCCAGCAGCCCCACCGGGACTTACGGTGAGCAGTTCTTC CASSPTGTYGEQFF
- - TRBJ2-3 TRBV5-1 TGCGCCAGCAGCTTCGCCGGGACCGGGACGGGGACAGATACGCAGTATTTT CASSFAGTGTGTDTQYF
- - TRBJ2-4 TRBV5-1 TGCGCCAGCAGCTTGGAGGGGGCCAAAAACATTCAGTACTTC CASSLEGAKNIQYF
- - TRBJ2-7 TRBV5-8 TGTGCCAGCAGATTGGGGAGGGGGCCCTTCTCCTACGAGCAGTACTTC CASRLGRGPFSYEQYF
- TRBD2 TRBJ2-7 TRBV10-2 TGCGCCAGCAGGGATAGCGGGCCCTACGAGCAGTACTTC CASRDSGPYEQYF
once - TRBJ1-5 TRBV25-1 TGTGCCAGCAGCGGTCCAGGGTTTGGGCAGCCCCAGCATTTT CASSGPGFGQPQHF
- TRBD2 TRBJ2-1 TRBV9 TGTGCCAGCAGCGCCCTCGGGGAACTAGCGGGAGGGGGTGAGCAGTTCTTC CASSALGELAGGGEQFF
- - TRBJ1-5 TRBV6-5 TGTGCCAGCAGGGGCTACGGGGACGGTAATCAGCCCCAGCATTTT CASRGYGDGNQPQHF
- - TRBJ2-1 TRBV30 TGTGCCTCAACGGGGGTCTCCTACAATGAGCAGTTCTTC CASTGVSYNEQFF
- - TRBJ1-1 TRBV23-1 TGCGCCAGCAGGGGTACAAAGGACAACCCGGAGGGGAACACTGAAGCTTTCTTT CASRGTKDNPEGNTEAFF
- TRBD1 TRBJ1-5 TRBV28 TGTGCCAGCCACTACAGGGGTAGCAATCAGCCCCAGCATTTT CASHYRGSNQPQHF
- TRBD1 TRBJ2-5 TRBV29-1 TGCAGCGTTGAAGGACAGGGGAGAGAGACCCAGTACTTC CSVEGQGRETQYF
- - TRBJ2-2 TRBV10-1 TGCGCCAGCAGTGAGTCCGGGGAGCTGTTTTTT CASSESGELFF
- - TRBJ1-2 TRBV6-5 TGTGCCAGCAGCAAGGGTTGGGGCTATGGCTACACCTTC CASSKGWGYGYTF
- - TRBJ2-5 TRBV5-8 TGTGCCAGCAGACTCCCTGGGGACTCAGAGACCCAGTACTTC CASRLPGDSETQYF